Below, 30 T cell receptor beta chains from the same sample are listed, as sequenced in a study of T cell responses to AZD1222 COVID-19 vaccine. Profiled with immunoSEQ multiplex PCR; TCRdb holds only in-frame clones, not every one. The data show approximately 46,000 clones, over 65% seen once. Here the sequenced sample was peripheral blood, taken on day 0 of AZD1222 vaccination. The receptors derive from an adult in good health.

This chain connects TRBV10-1 to TRBJ1-1, with 8 nucleotides matching TRBD1. Looked up from germline, CDR1 is WNHNN and CDR2 is SYGVQD (reference sequence). The CDR3 runs to 13 residues. With V trimmed by 3 bases and J by 9 bases, 6 bases remained unmatched. The DNA for the CDR3 is TGCGCCAGCAGTGAATCAGGGGGCGCTAAAGCTTTCTTT. Protein: CASSESGGAKAFF.

V gene TRBV6-5 combines with J gene TRBJ1-1; D remains ambiguous. The ends were cut back, 0 bases at V and 2 bases at J, with 10 bases in the middle. The CDR3 sequence is 15 residues long. CDR1 is MNHEY, CDR2 SVGAGI, per germline. The CDR3 spells CASSYSSTPNTEAFF. The CDR3 bases are TGTGCCAGCAGTTACTCGAGTACACCCAACACTGAAGCTTTCTTT.

This chain joins TRBV29-1 and TRBJ2-2; TRBD2 matches at 9 bases. CDR3 size: 14 residues. Germline loops: CDR1 SQVTM, CDR2 ANQGSEA. Unmatched junction bases numbered 5, after V lost 6 bases and J lost 3 bases. CDR3 bases: TGCAGCGTGAAAAGCGGGGGGTACACCGGGGAGCTGTTTTTT. This codes for CSVKSGGYTGELFF.

The rearrangement joins TRBV19 to TRBJ1-2, with TRBD1 as a possible D gene (5 bases). The CDR3 spans 14 residues. The germline V gene encodes CDR1 LNHDA and CDR2 SQIVND (reference sequence). V lost 5 bases, J lost 7 bases, and 17 bases lay in between. This CDR3 reads CASSEGERSGGYTF. Here the CDR3 DNA reads TGTGCCAGTAGTGAAGGGGAGAGGAGTGGTGGCTACACCTTC. Drawing the rest from reference TRBV19 and TRBJ1-2, the complete variable domain is DGGITQSPKYLFRKEGQNVTLSCEQNLNHDAMYWYRQDPGQGLRLIYYSQIVNDFQKGDIAEGYSVSREKKESFPLTVTSAQKNPTAFYLCASSEGERSGGYTFGSGTRLTVV.

Points on this clone: Additional DNA sequences in this sample encode the identical CDR3. The CDR3, as DNA: TGCGCCAGCAGCTTGGGGGCTGGAAACACCATATATTTT. Translation gives CASSLGAGNTIYF. The chain links TRBV5-1 to TRBJ1-3; D remains ambiguous. V was shortened by 0 bases and J by 2 bases, with 3 bases between the two germline ends. CDR1 and CDR2 from the germline V gene are SGHRS and YFSETQ. The CDR3 covers 13 residues.

This CDR3 reads CASSFSGENIQYF. The CDR3 bases are TGTGCCAGCAGTTTTTCAGGGGAAAACATTCAGTACTTC. The rearrangement uses TRBV28 and TRBJ2-4; tentative D call: TRBD1 (6 bases). The CDR3 is 13 amino acids. V was trimmed by 3 bases and J by 5 bases, leaving 8 bases between them. Germline assignment: CDR1 MDHEN and CDR2 SYDVKM.

In its sample, this clone ranks as medium-sized. The chain carries TRBV5-4 and TRBJ2-3; 8 bases align to TRBD2. V was clipped by 0 bases and J by 2 bases; unmatched bases: 5. CDR3 size: 16 residues. Germline-derived CDR1 and CDR2 are SGHNT and YYREEE (reference sequence). The CDR3 sequence: CASSLDLSGATDTQYF. For the CDR3, the DNA is TGTGCCAGCAGCTTGGACCTTAGCGGGGCCACAGATACGCAGTATTTT.

The chain carries TRBV5-1 and TRBJ1-1; D is unresolved. Germline CDR1 is SGHRS and CDR2 is YFSETQ. V lost 0 bases to trimming and J lost 5 bases, with 11 bases between them. This CDR3 comprises 14 residues. CDR3 loop: CASSLGGRETEAFF. CDR3 bases: TGCGCCAGCAGCTTGGGAGGTAGGGAGACTGAAGCTTTCTTT.

This sequence joins TRBV4-1 and TRBJ2-1, with a possible D match to TRBD1 (6 bases). Germline V lookup: CDR1 MGHRA, CDR2 YSYEKL. The CDR3 spans 18 residues. Trimming took off 0 bases at V and 9 bases at J, with 24 bases between the two ends. In DNA form, the CDR3 reads TGCGCCAGCAGCCAAGATTTTTGGGGGCAGGGTTTTTTCAGTGAGCAGTTCTTC. Translating it yields CASSQDFWGQGFFSEQFF.

This clone ranks as large. The genes are TRBV7-9 and TRBJ1-5; D gene unclear. This CDR3 region has 15 residues. The V gene lost 4 bases and the J gene lost 5 bases, with 15 bases spanning the gap. The germline V gene encodes CDR1 SEHNR and CDR2 FQNEAQ (reference sequence). The CDR3 DNA sequence: TGTGCCAGCAGCTCTTCCGGGCCCGGCCATCAGCCCCAGCATTTT. The encoded protein is CASSSSGPGHQPQHF.

The chain recombines TRBV2 with TRBJ2-5, with D unclear. Trimming took 0 bases from V and 13 from J, leaving 12 bases between them. The germline V gene has CDR1 SNHLY and CDR2 FYNNEI. The CDR3 loop spans 12 amino acids. This chain's CDR3 is CASSEALRYPYF. The CDR3 region has the DNA TGTGCCAGCAGTGAAGCGCTTCGCTATCCGTACTTC. Full variable domain (outside the CDR3, taken from reference TRBV2 and TRBJ2-5): EPEVTQTPSHQVTQMGQEVILRCVPISNHLYFYWYRQILGQKVEFLVSFYNNEISEKSEIFDDQFSVERPDGSNFTLKIRSTKLEDSAMYFCASSEALRYPYFGPGTRLLVL.

The gene calls are TRBV7-3 and TRBJ2-3, with D uncertain. This CDR3 spans 15 amino acids. V lost 2 bases, J lost 2 bases, and 11 bases lay in between. Germline V lookup: CDR1 SGHTA, CDR2 FQGTGA. CDR3 protein: CASSLLPAYTDTQYF. In DNA, the CDR3 is TGTGCCAGCAGCTTACTCCCAGCATACACAGATACGCAGTATTTT.

This clone has more than one count but fewer than ten. The identical CDR3 is also encoded by other nucleotide sequences in the sample. This chain joins TRBV6-1 and TRBJ1-5, with D perhaps matching TRBD1 (5 bases). Trimming left V 3 bases short and J 3 bases short, with 12 bases between. The CDR3 contains 15 residues. Germline CDR1 MNHNS, CDR2 SASEGT. DNA of the CDR3: TGTGCCAGCAGTGAGGCCGGGGGATACAATCAGCCCCAGCATTTT. It encodes CASSEAGGYNQPQHF.

The table lists this clone with a few counts. J is TRBJ1-4 and V is TRBV3-1 (or the pseudogene TRBV3-2); D not certain. Germline-derived CDR1 and CDR2 are LGHDT and YNNKEL (reference sequence). The CDR3 length is 14 residues. Trimming left V 3 bases short and J 5 bases short, with 10 bases between. The CDR3 region is CASSQLRQNEKLFF. In nucleotides, the CDR3 is TGTGCCAGCAGCCAGTTGAGGCAGAATGAAAAACTGTTTTTT.

J is TRBJ1-1 and V is TRBV11-2, with D unclear. The germline CDR1 and CDR2 sequences are SGHAT and FQNNGV. V lost 2 bases to trimming and J lost 2 bases, with 6 bases between them. The CDR3 sequence is 13 residues long. CDR3 sequence reads: CASSLFLNTEAFF. The DNA for the CDR3 is TGTGCCAGCAGCTTATTCCTTAACACTGAAGCTTTCTTT.

The rearrangement links TRBV7-8 to TRBJ1-2, with a possible D match to TRBD1 (5 bases). V was clipped by 2 bases and J by 6 bases, with 13 bases between them. Germline V gene data show CDR1 as SGHVS and CDR2 as FQNEAQ. This CDR3 is built from 14 residues. The CDR3 is CASSLSGGWDGYTF. In DNA form, the CDR3 reads TGTGCCAGCAGCTTATCCGGGGGATGGGATGGCTACACCTTC. The variable domain in full, with the rest retrieved from reference TRBV7-8 and TRBJ1-2, is GAGVSQSPRYKVAKRGQDVALRCDPISGHVSLFWYQQALGQGPEFLTYFQNEAQLDKSGLPSDRFFAERPEGSVSTLKIQRTQQEDSAVYLCASSLSGGWDGYTFGSGTRLTVV.

This chain uses TRBV2 with TRBJ1-2; 7 positions agree with TRBD1. Germline trimming cut 6 bases from V and 2 bases from J; bases unmatched to any gene: 3. This CDR3 has 13 residues. The germline CDR1 and CDR2 sequences are SNHLY and FYNNEI. The CDR3 DNA sequence: TGTGCCAGCAGGGGGGACAGCAACTATGGCTACACCTTC. Translated, it gives CASRGDSNYGYTF.

This clone was seen just once. CDR3 residues: CASSIGQSNTEAFF. CDR3 nucleotides: TGTGCCAGCAGCATTGGACAGTCGAACACTGAAGCTTTCTTT. The V gene is TRBV5-4, the J gene TRBJ1-1, with D perhaps matching TRBD1 (6 bases). The CDR3 has 14 residues. V was clipped by 4 bases and J by 1 base, with 11 bases between them. The germline V gene has CDR1 SGHNT and CDR2 YYREEE (reference sequence).

The CDR3 DNA follows: TGTGCCAGCAGAGCTTTGAGTTCTGGAAACACCATATATTTT. As protein: CASRALSSGNTIYF. The V gene is TRBV11-2, the J gene TRBJ1-3; D remains unclear. Germline V gene data show CDR1 as SGHAT and CDR2 as FQNNGV. CDR3 length equals 14 residues. The V end lost 6 bases, the J end lost 1 base, and 10 bases lay between the germline ends.

CDR3 bases: TGTGCCAGCAGCTTAACCGGGGAAAACACTGAAGCTTTCTTT. Residues: CASSLTGENTEAFF. The V call is TRBV7-3, the J call TRBJ1-1, with D hard to call. Germline CDR1 and CDR2: SGHTA and FQGTGA. V was pared by 0 bases and J by 2 bases, with 7 bases between. The CDR3 loop spans 14 amino acids. Together with reference TRBV7-3 and TRBJ1-1, the CDR3 gives the full variable domain: GAGVSQTPSNKVTEKGKYVELRCDPISGHTALYWYRQSLGQGPEFLIYFQGTGAADDSGLPNDRFFAVRPEGSVSTLKIQRTERGDSAVYLCASSLTGENTEAFFGQGTRLTVV.

The chain combines TRBV2 with TRBJ1-4; D is uncertain. CDR1 SNHLY and CDR2 FYNNEI come from the germline V gene. The CDR3 extends over 14 amino acids. V lost 6 bases, J lost 0 bases, and 8 bases lay in between. The CDR3 reads CASRGPTTNEKLFF. DNA for the CDR3: TGTGCCAGCAGAGGGCCTACAACTAATGAAAAACTGTTTTTT.

Points on this clone: At one boundary the junction diverges from the germline segment, which might be a read error. The V gene is TRBV7-7, the J gene TRBJ2-1; TRBD2 agrees at 7 bases. CDR3 length: 15 residues. Looked up from germline, CDR1 is SSHAT and CDR2 is FNYEAQ (reference sequence). The CDR3 reads CASSSKRGPYNEQFF. Written as DNA, the CDR3 is TGTGCTAGCAGCAGTAAGCGGGGCCCATACAATGAGCAGTTCTTC.

V and J are TRBV3-1 (or the pseudogene TRBV3-2) and TRBJ2-5, with D possibly TRBD2 on 5 matching bases. The CDR3 consists of 14 residues. V lost 1 base and J 7 bases, leaving 13 bases between the germline ends. From germline, CDR1 is LGHDT and CDR2 YNNKEL (reference sequence). In DNA form, the CDR3 reads TGTGCCAGCAGCCAAGGAGGGCTCCGAGGGACCCAGTACTTC. This encodes CASSQGGLRGTQYF.

V gene TRBV5-5 combines with J gene TRBJ2-3; 8 positions match TRBD2. Germline V gives CDR1 SGHKS, CDR2 YYEKEE (reference sequence). This CDR3 spans 13 amino acids. The V gene end was trimmed by 5 bases and the J gene end by 4 bases; junction bases not matched to a gene: 3. This CDR3 is CASRREVADTQYF. CDR3 nucleotide sequence: TGTGCCAGCAGGCGGGAGGTGGCAGATACGCAGTATTTT.

The V call is TRBV11-2, the J call TRBJ2-3; D gene uncertain. The V end was cut by 1 base, the J end by 0 bases, with 5 bases between. Looked up from germline, CDR1 is SGHAT and CDR2 is FQNNGV. This CDR3 comprises 14 residues. The CDR3 sequence is CASSLGPSTDTQYF. In DNA, the CDR3 is TGTGCCAGCAGCTTAGGTCCCAGCACAGATACGCAGTATTTT.

This chain links TRBV2 with TRBJ1-6; D is ambiguous. CDR3 length equals 11 residues. The V gene lost 2 bases and the J gene lost 14 bases, with 7 bases spanning the gap. Germline CDR1 SNHLY, CDR2 FYNNEI. The DNA for the CDR3 is TGTGCCAGCAGTGAACAGGTAGCCCTCCACTTT. It encodes CASSEQVALHF. The full variable domain, rest sourced from reference TRBV2 and TRBJ1-6, is EPEVTQTPSHQVTQMGQEVILRCVPISNHLYFYWYRQILGQKVEFLVSFYNNEISEKSEIFDDQFSVERPDGSNFTLKIRSTKLEDSAMYFCASSEQVALHFGNGTRLTVT.

This clone showed up just once. The chain combines TRBV27 with TRBJ2-2; maybe TRBD2 (6 bases). Trimming cost V 6 bases and J 3 bases, with 17 bases left between them. The CDR3 spans 16 residues. The germline CDR1 and CDR2 sequences are MNHEY and SMNVEV (reference sequence). The CDR3 DNA reads TGTGCCAGCAGCAGACACGCCACGGGAGACACCGGGGAGCTGTTTTTT. It codes for CASSRHATGDTGELFF.

The chain has TRBV4-2 and TRBJ2-3; D may be TRBD1 or TRBD2 (6 bases each). The CDR3 covers 16 residues. V lost 0 bases and J lost 2, with 12 bases in between. Germline CDR1 LGHNA, CDR2 YNFKEQ. In DNA, the CDR3 is TGTGCCAGCAGCCAAGAGGGGGCGGGAACCACAGATACGCAGTATTTT. Translating gives CASSQEGAGTTDTQYF.

This clone was observed a few times. This rearrangement joins TRBV3-1 (or the pseudogene TRBV3-2) to TRBJ2-1; 9 nucleotides match TRBD2. V lost 1 base and J lost 4; bases outside the gene matches: 2. The CDR3 loop spans 15 amino acids. Germline-derived CDR1 and CDR2 are LGHDT and YNNKEL (reference sequence). Here the CDR3 DNA reads TGTGCCAGCAGCCAAGGGACTAGCGTTTACAATGAGCAGTTCTTC. It encodes CASSQGTSVYNEQFF.

The chain joins TRBV28 to TRBJ1-4; a weak D match, TRBD1 (5 bases). In germline, CDR1 is MDHEN, CDR2 SYDVKM. V dropped 4 bases and J dropped 7 bases, with 13 bases sitting between them. This CDR3 is 14 amino acids long. The CDR3 sequence is CASSSGQAGEKLFF. CDR3 bases: TGTGCCAGCAGTTCGGGGCAGGCCGGTGAAAAACTGTTTTTT.